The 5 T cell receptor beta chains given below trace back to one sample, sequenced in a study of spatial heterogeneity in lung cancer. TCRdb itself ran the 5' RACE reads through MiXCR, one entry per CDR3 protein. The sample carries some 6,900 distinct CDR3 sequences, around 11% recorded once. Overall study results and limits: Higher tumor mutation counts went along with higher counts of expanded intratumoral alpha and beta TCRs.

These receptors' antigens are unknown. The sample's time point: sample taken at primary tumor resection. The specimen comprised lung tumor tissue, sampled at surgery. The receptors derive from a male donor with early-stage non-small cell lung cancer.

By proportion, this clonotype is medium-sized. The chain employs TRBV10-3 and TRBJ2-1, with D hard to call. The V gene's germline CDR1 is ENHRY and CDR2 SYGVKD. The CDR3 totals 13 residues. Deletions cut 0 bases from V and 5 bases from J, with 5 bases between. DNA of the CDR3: TGTGCCATCAGTGAGTCTGGCCACAATGAGCAGTTCTTC. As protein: CAISESGHNEQFF.

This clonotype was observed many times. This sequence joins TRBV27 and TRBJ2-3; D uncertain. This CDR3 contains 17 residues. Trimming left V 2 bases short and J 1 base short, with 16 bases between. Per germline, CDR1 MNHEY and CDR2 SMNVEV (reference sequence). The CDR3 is CASSLVWTLGGTDTQYF. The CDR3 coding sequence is TGTGCCAGCAGTTTAGTTTGGACCCTTGGGGGCACAGATACGCAGTATTTT.

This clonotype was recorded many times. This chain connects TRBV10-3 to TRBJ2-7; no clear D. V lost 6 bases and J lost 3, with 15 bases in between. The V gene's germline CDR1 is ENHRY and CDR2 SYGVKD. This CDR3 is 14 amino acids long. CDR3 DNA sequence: TGTGCCATCAGGCCACAAAACTCGGGCTACGAGCAGTACTTC. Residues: CAIRPQNSGYEQYF.

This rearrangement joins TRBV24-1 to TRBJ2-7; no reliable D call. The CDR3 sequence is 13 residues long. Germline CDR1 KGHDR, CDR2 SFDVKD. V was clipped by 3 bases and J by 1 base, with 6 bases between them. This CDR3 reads CATSDHLSYEQYF. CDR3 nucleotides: TGTGCCACCAGTGATCACCTGTCCTACGAGCAGTACTTC.

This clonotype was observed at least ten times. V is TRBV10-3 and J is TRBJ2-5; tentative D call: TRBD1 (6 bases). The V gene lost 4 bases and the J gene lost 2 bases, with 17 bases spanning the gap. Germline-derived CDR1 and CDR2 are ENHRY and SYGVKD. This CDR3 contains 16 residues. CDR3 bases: TGTGCCATCAGTGGGGGGAAGGACAGAACACAAGAGACCCAGTACTTC. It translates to CAISGGKDRTQETQYF.